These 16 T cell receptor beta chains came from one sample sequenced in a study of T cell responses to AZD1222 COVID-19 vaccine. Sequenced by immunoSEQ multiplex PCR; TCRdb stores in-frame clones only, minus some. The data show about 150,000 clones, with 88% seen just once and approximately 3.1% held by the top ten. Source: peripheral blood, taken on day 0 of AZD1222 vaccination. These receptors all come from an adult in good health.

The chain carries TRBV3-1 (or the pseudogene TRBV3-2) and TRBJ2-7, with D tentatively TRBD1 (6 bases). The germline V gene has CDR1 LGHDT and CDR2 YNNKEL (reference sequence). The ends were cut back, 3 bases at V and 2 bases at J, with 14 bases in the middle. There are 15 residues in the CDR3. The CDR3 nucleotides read TGTGCCAGCAGCCAGTCGGGACACACGACCTACGAGCAGTACTTC. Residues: CASSQSGHTTYEQYF.

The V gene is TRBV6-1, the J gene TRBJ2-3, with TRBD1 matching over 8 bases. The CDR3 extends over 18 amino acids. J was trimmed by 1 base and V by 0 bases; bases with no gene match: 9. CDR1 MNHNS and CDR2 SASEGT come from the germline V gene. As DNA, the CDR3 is TGTGCCAGCAGTGAAGCTTCGTACCTGGGACAGGGCACAGATACGCAGTATTTT. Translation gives CASSEASYLGQGTDTQYF.

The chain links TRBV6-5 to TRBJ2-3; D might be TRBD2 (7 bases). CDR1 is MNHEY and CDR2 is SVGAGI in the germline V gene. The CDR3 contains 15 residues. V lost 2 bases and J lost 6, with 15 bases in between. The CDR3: CASSYGRGPEDTQYF. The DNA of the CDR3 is TGTGCCAGCAGTTACGGGCGGGGGCCGGAGGATACGCAGTATTTT.

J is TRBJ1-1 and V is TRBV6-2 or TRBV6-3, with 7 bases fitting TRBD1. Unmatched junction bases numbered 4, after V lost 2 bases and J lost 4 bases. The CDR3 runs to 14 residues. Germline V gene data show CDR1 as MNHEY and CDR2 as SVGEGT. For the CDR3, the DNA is TGTGCCAGCAGTTACCCTCAGGGGGGCACTGAAGCTTTCTTT. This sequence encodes CASSYPQGGTEAFF.

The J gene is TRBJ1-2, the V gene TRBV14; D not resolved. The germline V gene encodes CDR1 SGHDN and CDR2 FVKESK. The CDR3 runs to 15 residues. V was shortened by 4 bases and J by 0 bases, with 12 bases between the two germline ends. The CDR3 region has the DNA TGTGCCAGCAGCCCCCGGGCCGGGGCTAACTATGGCTACACCTTC. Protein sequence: CASSPRAGANYGYTF.

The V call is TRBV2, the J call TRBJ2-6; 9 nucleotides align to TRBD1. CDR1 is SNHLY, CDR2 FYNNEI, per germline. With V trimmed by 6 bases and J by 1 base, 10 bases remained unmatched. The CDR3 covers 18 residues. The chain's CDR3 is CASRGTGTGRSGANVLTF. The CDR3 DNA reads TGTGCCAGCAGAGGAACCGGGACAGGGAGATCTGGGGCCAACGTCCTGACTTTC.

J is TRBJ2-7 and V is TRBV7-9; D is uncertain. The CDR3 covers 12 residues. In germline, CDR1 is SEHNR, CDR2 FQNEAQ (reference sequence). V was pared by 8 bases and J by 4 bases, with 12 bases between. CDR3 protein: CASGNLGYEQYF. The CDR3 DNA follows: TGTGCCAGCGGAAACCTCGGATACGAGCAGTACTTC.

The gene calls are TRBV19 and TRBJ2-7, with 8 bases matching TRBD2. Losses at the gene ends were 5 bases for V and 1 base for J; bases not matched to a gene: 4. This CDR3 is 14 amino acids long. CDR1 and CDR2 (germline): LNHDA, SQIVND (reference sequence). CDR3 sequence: CASSPRGGSYEQYF. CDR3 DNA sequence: TGTGCCAGTAGTCCCCGGGGGGGGTCCTACGAGCAGTACTTC.

Here the CDR3 DNA reads TGTGCCAGCAGTTTACGCGGGGCGGAAAAACTGTTTTTT. It encodes CASSLRGAEKLFF. The chain links TRBV28 to TRBJ1-4, with D maybe TRBD1 (5 bases). Germline V gene lookup returns CDR1 MDHEN and CDR2 SYDVKM. Between the trimmed V and J ends, which lost 2 bases and 8 bases, there was a span of 9 bases. The CDR3 length is 13 residues.

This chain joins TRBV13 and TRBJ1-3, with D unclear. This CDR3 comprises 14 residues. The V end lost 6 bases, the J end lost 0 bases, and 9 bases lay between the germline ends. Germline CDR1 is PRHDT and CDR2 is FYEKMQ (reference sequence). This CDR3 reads CASSLGVSGNTIYF. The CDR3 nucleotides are TGTGCCAGCAGTCTCGGAGTCTCTGGAAACACCATATATTTT.

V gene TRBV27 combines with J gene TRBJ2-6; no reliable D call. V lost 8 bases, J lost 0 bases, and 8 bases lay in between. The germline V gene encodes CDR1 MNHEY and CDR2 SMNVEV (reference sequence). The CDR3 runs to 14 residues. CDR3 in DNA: TGTGCCAGCGCCCGCTACTCTGGGGCCAACGTCCTGACTTTC. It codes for CASARYSGANVLTF.

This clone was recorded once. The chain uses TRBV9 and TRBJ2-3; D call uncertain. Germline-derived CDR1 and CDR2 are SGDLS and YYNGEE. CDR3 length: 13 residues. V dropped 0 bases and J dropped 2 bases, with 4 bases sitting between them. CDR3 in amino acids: CASSVGPTDTQYF. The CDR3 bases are TGTGCCAGCAGCGTAGGCCCCACAGATACGCAGTATTTT.

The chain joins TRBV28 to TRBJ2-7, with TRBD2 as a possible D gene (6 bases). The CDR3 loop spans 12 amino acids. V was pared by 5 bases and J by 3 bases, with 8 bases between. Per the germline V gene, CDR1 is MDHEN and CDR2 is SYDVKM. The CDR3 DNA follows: TGTGCCAGCAGTCGGCGGGGCTACGAGCAGTACTTC. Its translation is CASSRRGYEQYF.

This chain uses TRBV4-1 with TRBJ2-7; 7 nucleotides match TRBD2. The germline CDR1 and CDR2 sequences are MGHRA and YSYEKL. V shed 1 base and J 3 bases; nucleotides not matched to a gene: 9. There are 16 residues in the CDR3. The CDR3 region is CASSQAQRGFNYEQYF. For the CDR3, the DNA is TGCGCCAGCAGCCAAGCGCAGCGGGGATTTAACTACGAGCAGTACTTC.

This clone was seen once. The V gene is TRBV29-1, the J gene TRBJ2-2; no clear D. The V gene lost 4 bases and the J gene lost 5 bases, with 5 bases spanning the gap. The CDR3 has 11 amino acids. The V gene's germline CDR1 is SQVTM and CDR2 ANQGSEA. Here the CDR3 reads CSVAGTGELFF. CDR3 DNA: TGCAGCGTTGCTGGAACCGGGGAGCTGTTTTTT.

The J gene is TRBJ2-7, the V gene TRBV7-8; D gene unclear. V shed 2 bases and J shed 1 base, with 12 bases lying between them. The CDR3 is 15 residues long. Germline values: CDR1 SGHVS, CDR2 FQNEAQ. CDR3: CASSLKAALSYEQYF. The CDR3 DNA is TGTGCCAGCAGCTTAAAGGCAGCGCTTTCCTACGAGCAGTACTTC.